Following are 16 T cell receptor beta chains from one sample sequenced in a study of glioma-infiltrating T cells. Using RNA template, CDR3s of TCR alpha and beta were amplified with iRepertoire arm-PCR. Using its own MiXCR run on the multiplex PCR reads, TCRdb lists one record per CDR3 protein. The table includes a few hundred thousand distinct CDR3 sequences, roughly two fifths detected once. The material sequenced was glioma tissue, nonneoplastic brain tissue, or PBMCs (not recorded which). Source of these receptors: a human donor with low-grade glioma or glioblastoma, undergoing nonglioma brain surgery, or in good health (not recorded which).

The CDR3 loop is CATYGQTNTEAFF. The CDR3 DNA is TGTGCCACCTACGGACAGACGAACACTGAAGCTTTCTTT. The chain couples TRBV18 to TRBJ1-1; D perhaps matches TRBD1 (6 bases). Germline CDR1 and CDR2: KGHSH and LQKENI. The CDR3 runs 13 residues. Trimming took 10 bases from V and 1 from J, leaving 13 bases between them.

The rearrangement links TRBV7-9 to TRBJ2-1; D gene ambiguous. V was pared by 7 bases and J by 8 bases, with 15 bases between. Germline V lookup: CDR1 SEHNR, CDR2 FQNEAQ (reference sequence). This CDR3 comprises 13 residues. The CDR3 coding sequence is TGTGCCAGCACCGTGGTAGTTAGTGATGAGCAGTTCTTC. This sequence encodes CASTVVVSDEQFF. Full variable domain (rest looked up from reference TRBV7-9 and TRBJ2-1): DTGVSQNPRHKITKRGQNVTFRCDPISEHNRLYWYRQTLGQGPEFLTYFQNEAQLEKSRLLSDRFSAERPKGSFSTLEIQRTEQGDSAMYLCASTVVVSDEQFFGPGTRLTVL.

This clonotype has only one observation. This CDR3 reads CASSQVISGSYEQYF. The CDR3 region has the DNA TGCGCCAGCAGCCAAGTGATTAGCGGCTCCTACGAGCAGTACTTC. The chain links TRBV4-3 to TRBJ2-7; D perhaps matches TRBD2 (6 bases). The V end was cut by 1 base, the J end by 0 bases, with 10 bases between. The CDR3 runs to 15 residues. Germline CDR1 reads LGHNA; CDR2 reads YSLEER.

Only a few counts were recorded for this clonotype. The V and J genes are TRBV6-5 and TRBJ1-1; tentatively, D is TRBD1 (6 bases). There are 15 residues in the CDR3. Trimming stripped 0 bases from V and 8 bases from J, with 16 bases between. The germline gives CDR1 MNHEY, CDR2 SVGAGI. In nucleotides, the CDR3 is TGTGCCAGCAGTTACTCGAGCACACAGGGACCAGAAGCTTTCTTT. Its translation: CASSYSSTQGPEAFF.

With respect to this clonotype: This is likely a read error, given that the CDR3 carries no conserved phenylalanine or tryptophan at its end. This chain connects TRBV20-1 to TRBJ2-5; tentative D call: TRBD2 (5 bases). V lost 2 bases, J lost 3 bases, and 10 bases lay in between. Germline loops: CDR1 DFQATT, CDR2 SNEGSKA (reference sequence). The CDR3 consists of 13 residues. The CDR3 DNA follows: TGCAGTGCTAGATATCGGGGAGAAGAGACCCAGTACTCC. Amino acids: CSARYRGEETQYS.

The chain combines TRBV15 with TRBJ2-6; D is unclear. CDR1 LNHNV and CDR2 YYDKDF come from the germline V gene (reference sequence). This CDR3 contains 16 residues. V shed 5 bases and J shed 0 bases, with 11 bases lying between them. CDR3: CATSSRLLSGANVLTF. The CDR3, as DNA: TGTGCCACCAGCTCCAGGCTCCTCTCTGGGGCCAACGTCCTGACTTTC.

This clonotype has a single count. The chain couples TRBV6-2 or TRBV6-3 to TRBJ2-7; TRBD2 might be the D (5 bases). Germline values: CDR1 MNHEY, CDR2 SVGEGT. The V end lost 10 bases, the J end lost 7 bases, and 26 bases lay between the germline ends. This CDR3 has 15 amino acids. CDR3 loop: CATTGLPGRVGEQYF. The DNA of the CDR3 is TGTGCCACCACCGGTTTGCCGGGAAGAGTCGGAGAGCAGTACTTC.

A few counts support this clonotype. The V gene is TRBV7-3, the J gene TRBJ2-1; 10 bases fit TRBD2. CDR3 size: 13 residues. Trimming cost V 4 bases and J 7 bases; bases outside gene matches: 1. The germline CDR1 and CDR2 sequences are SGHTA and FQGTGA. The CDR3 spells CASSYSGRNEQFF. The CDR3 DNA follows: TGTGCCAGCAGCTATAGCGGGAGGAATGAGCAGTTCTTC.

On this clonotype: A read error is possible here, since a much larger clone lies one base away. This chain uses TRBV28 with TRBJ2-3; D is possibly TRBD1 or TRBD2 (5 bases each). The germline V gene encodes CDR1 MDHEN and CDR2 SYDVKM. CDR3 length equals 15 residues. In nucleotides, the CDR3 is TGTGCCAGCAGCACCCGATGGGGGTCCACAGGTACGCAGTATTTT. It is translated as CASSTRWGSTGTQYF.

The chain recombines TRBV20-1 with TRBJ2-7; 11 nucleotides agree with TRBD2. The J call may not be correct, given that the DNA end is closer to TRBJ2-5. The CDR3 sequence is 15 residues long. Germline CDR1 DFQATT, CDR2 SNEGSKA (reference sequence). DNA for the CDR3: TGCAGTGCTAAACTAGCGGGAGCCCCCGGGGAGACCCAGTACTTC. Protein: CSAKLAGAPGETQYF.

The genes are TRBV3-1 and TRBJ1-1; D gene uncertain. Looked up from germline, CDR1 is LGHDT and CDR2 is YNNKEL (reference sequence). This CDR3 region has 14 residues. Trimming removed 1 base at V and 5 bases at J, with 11 bases between. CDR3 in amino acids: CASSQGTPSTEAFF. The CDR3 DNA is TGTGCCAGCAGCCAAGGGACTCCCTCAACTGAAGCTTTCTTT.

This clonotype has only a few counts. The chain carries TRBV20-1 and TRBJ2-3, with D hard to call. The CDR3 has 13 amino acids. Germline V lookup: CDR1 DFQATT, CDR2 SNEGSKA (reference sequence). The V end lost 4 bases, the J end lost 4 bases, and 12 bases lay between the germline ends. The CDR3 here is CSANLNVADTQYF. The CDR3 DNA follows: TGCAGTGCTAACCTGAACGTGGCAGATACGCAGTATTTT.

The V and J genes are TRBV7-2 and TRBJ1-6, with D possibly being TRBD1 (5 bases). This CDR3 comprises 14 residues. Germline V gene sequence: CDR1 SGHTA, CDR2 FQGNSA. The V gene lost 5 bases and the J gene lost 15 bases, with 20 bases spanning the gap. The CDR3 reads CASSIYRDPQDLHF. CDR3 DNA: TGTGCCAGCAGCATCTACCGGGACCCCCAGGACCTCCACTTT.

The V call is TRBV20-1, the J call TRBJ2-7; TRBD2 is a possible D gene (5 bases). Germline V gene lookup returns CDR1 DFQATT and CDR2 SNEGSKA (reference sequence). There are 14 residues in the CDR3. V dropped 0 bases and J dropped 0 bases, with 9 bases sitting between them. The CDR3 region has the DNA TGCAGTGCTAGAGATGGAGGCAACTCCTACGAGCAGTACTTC. Its protein is CSARDGGNSYEQYF.

The sample holds a few counts of this clonotype. The chain couples TRBV20-1 to TRBJ1-1; D may be TRBD1 (6 bases). Trimming removed 5 bases at V and 10 bases at J, with 14 bases between. The germline CDR1 and CDR2 sequences are DFQATT and SNEGSKA (reference sequence). This CDR3 is built from 11 residues. CDR3 sequence reads: CSASRGGGAFF. DNA of the CDR3: TGCAGTGCTTCCAGGGGAGGGGGAGCTTTCTTT.

Remarks on this clonotype: Given a much more abundant clone one base away, this may be a read error. The chain recombines TRBV27 with TRBJ2-1; D is undetermined. V was clipped by 3 bases and J by 7 bases, with 13 bases between them. In germline, CDR1 is MNHEY, CDR2 SMNVEV (reference sequence). The CDR3 loop spans 14 amino acids. CDR3 sequence: CASSLRRAENEQFF. DNA of the CDR3: TGTGCCAGCAGTTTGCGGCGAGCAGAGAATGAGCAGTTCTTC.